The T cell receptor beta chain under discussion was sequenced for a study of cytomegalovirus exposure and HLA in healthy donors. Study information: A prior study identified some 100 million unique TCR beta sequences from 150 million to 200 million T cells.

Concerning this clone: The antigen is undetermined.

Both 60 Vbeta primers and 13 Jbeta primers went into the PCR. Method: immunoSEQ multiplex PCR; TCRdb's copy keeps in-frame clones and lacks some. The sample yields some 130,000 clones, nearly 80% seen once. The study, taken as a whole, reports: A later analysis linked a missense variant in DCLRE1C to the trimming of TCR beta V and J genes. Sequencing likely generated an artifact that appeared as a cluster of highly shared sequence variants. Reported results showed that the classifier diagnosed cytomegalovirus status with high specificity and sensitivity.

Sequences were obtained from PBMCs. The TCR sequence derives from a woman aged 25 to 39 in good health and CMV-seropositive.

CDR3 protein: CASRNWEDNTEAFF. Here the CDR3 DNA reads TGTGCCAGTAGGAATTGGGAGGACAACACTGAAGCTTTCTTT. V usage is TRBV19 and J usage is TRBJ1-1; D gene ambiguous. The CDR3 has 14 residues. V gave up 6 bases and J gave up 2 bases, with 13 bases separating them. Germline V gene sequence: CDR1 LNHDA, CDR2 SQIVND (reference sequence).